Here is one T cell receptor (beta chain) with its context. Methods used by the authors: Filtering differed because ImmunoSEQ produced junction-only sequences that carried no quality scores. Assay: immunoSEQ multiplex PCR; the TCRdb copy retains only in-frame clones and omits some. The V and J calls and the clone size are those of that table, but D and trimming were determined from the DNA. The sample yields approximately 500,000 clones, about 79% seen once. The sample comes from a study of shared clonotypes between healthy human individuals. CDR3 size: 14 residues. Germline assignment: CDR1 MNHNS and CDR2 SASEGT. The trim removed 7 bases at V and 3 bases at J, leaving 7 bases unmatched. The study drew all its donors from Caucasian adults living in Nashville, Tennessee.

The sequencing sample was made of PBMCs. V and J are TRBV6-1 and TRBJ1-2; 8 bases match TRBD1. This sequence was found in a woman in her thirties or forties in good health. Some clones in this sample may be carry-over from other donors' samples. CDR3 coding DNA: TGTGCCAGCACCCTGGACAGGGCCTACTATGGCTACACCTTC. This encodes CASTLDRAYYGYTF.